These 13 T cell receptor beta chains originate from one sample sequenced in a study of molecular identifiers for immune sequencing clone quantification. TCRdb reprocessed the PCR reads via MiXCR and lists one record per CDR3 protein. The data show about 510,000 distinct CDR3 sequences, with 20% to 25% seen just once and about 0.84% held by the top ten. Sample: naive CD8+ T cells from blood, with Jurkat cell RNA spiked in. Subset given: FACS-sorted CD8+CD4-CCR7+CD45RA+ naive T cells. These receptors all stem from a human donor in good health. Some libraries in this study had Jurkat cell RNA spiked in.

The chain has TRBV28 and TRBJ2-7; D is perhaps TRBD1 (6 bases). V was trimmed by 5 bases and J by 3 bases, leaving 26 bases between them. The CDR3 covers 18 residues. The germline V gene has CDR1 MDHEN and CDR2 SYDVKM. The CDR3 here is CASSTPQGLGERLYEQYF. The CDR3 DNA is TGTGCCAGCAGTACTCCACAGGGTCTCGGCGAGAGACTCTACGAGCAGTACTTC. Supplemented by reference TRBV28 and TRBJ2-7, the full variable domain reads DVKVTQSSRYLVKRTGEKVFLECVQDMDHENMFWYRQDPGLGLRLIYFSYDVKMKEKGDIPEGYSVSREKKERFSLILESASTNQTSMYLCASSTPQGLGERLYEQYFGPGTRLTVT.

V and J are TRBV5-4 and TRBJ1-2; TRBD1 might be the D (6 bases). V lost 2 bases and J 6 bases, leaving 14 bases between the germline ends. Looked up from germline, CDR1 is SGHNT and CDR2 is YYREEE (reference sequence). This CDR3 region has 14 residues. CDR3 nucleotides: TGTGCCAGCAGCTTTTTTGCAGGGGAAAATGGCTACACCTTC. It yields the protein CASSFFAGENGYTF.

CDR3 protein: CSARDTASGSRYEQYF. DNA of the CDR3: TGCAGTGCTAGAGATACGGCTAGCGGGAGCAGGTACGAGCAGTACTTC. The J gene is TRBJ2-7, the V gene TRBV20-1, with TRBD2 matching over 10 bases. The CDR3 covers 16 residues. Germline-derived CDR1 and CDR2 are DFQATT and SNEGSKA (reference sequence). The trim removed 0 bases at V and 4 bases at J, leaving 9 bases unmatched.

As to this clonotype: This may arise from a read error, as a much more abundant clone is one base away. The chain recombines TRBV27 with TRBJ2-3; D is ambiguous. Trimming took 5 bases from V and 4 from J, leaving 10 bases between them. The CDR3 contains 13 residues. The germline V gene has CDR1 MNHEY and CDR2 SMNVEV (reference sequence). This CDR3 reads CASSPRPPDTQYF. CDR3 nucleotides: TGTGCCAGCAGTCCCCGCCCCCCAGATACGCAGTATTTT.

There are a few counts of this clonotype. The chain recombines TRBV27 with TRBJ1-4, with D unresolved. The germline V gene has CDR1 MNHEY and CDR2 SMNVEV (reference sequence). Trimming took off 6 bases at V and 2 bases at J, with 10 bases between the two ends. The CDR3 is 14 residues long. As DNA, the CDR3 is TGTGCCAGCAGGGGGTCGATGACTAATGAAAAACTGTTTTTT. Translating gives CASRGSMTNEKLFF. The full variable domain, rest sourced from reference TRBV27 and TRBJ1-4, is EAQVTQNPRYLITVTGKKLTVTCSQNMNHEYMSWYRQDPGLGLRQIYYSMNVEVTDKGDVPEGYKVSRKEKRNFPLILESPSPNQTSLYFCASRGSMTNEKLFFGSGTQLSVL.

In its sample, this clonotype was seen a few times. The V call is TRBV6-5, the J call TRBJ2-5, with 15 bases identical to TRBD2. Germline V CDR1 and CDR2: MNHEY, SVGAGI. CDR3 length: 17 amino acids. V trimming: 5 bases; J trimming: 2 bases; junction bases outside the gene matches: 6. CDR3 loop: CASSVGTSGGLQETQYF. The CDR3 nucleotides read TGTGCCAGCAGTGTTGGGACTAGCGGGGGGCTACAAGAGACCCAGTACTTC.

This clonotype occurred a few times. The chain has TRBV5-1 and TRBJ2-7; 9 nucleotides align to TRBD1. The germline V gene has CDR1 SGHRS and CDR2 YFSETQ. The CDR3 has 17 residues. The V segment lost 4 bases and the J segment 2 bases; nucleotides outside the gene matches: 13. The chain's CDR3 is CASSPTGTGTGTYEQYF. In nucleotides, the CDR3 is TGCGCCAGCAGCCCCACAGGTACGGGGACAGGGACCTACGAGCAGTACTTC.

Turning to this clonotype: At one of its ends the junction is not consistent with the germline gene, which may arise from a read error. The rearrangement joins TRBV28 to TRBJ2-7; possible D gene TRBD1, 6 bases. The CDR3 runs 13 residues. The germline gives CDR1 MDHEN, CDR2 SYDVKM. CDR3 in DNA: TGTGCCAGCAGGATCGGGACATCCTACGAGCAGTGCTTC. The encoded protein is CASRIGTSYEQCF.

A word on this clonotype: Being one base from a much bigger clone, this may be a read error. CDR3 in DNA: TGCGCCAGCAGCCATAAGGGCAGTCGACCGGACACTGAAGCTTTCTTT. Translation: CASSHKGSRPDTEAFF. This chain uses TRBV4-3 with TRBJ1-1; D not resolved. Trimming stripped 3 bases from V and 3 bases from J, with 17 bases between. The CDR3 has 16 residues. Germline CDR1 reads LGHNA; CDR2 reads YSLEER.

This clonotype was picked up many times. The chain combines TRBV29-1 with TRBJ2-7, with D tentatively TRBD2 (5 bases). V lost 1 base and J 0 bases, leaving 16 bases between the germline ends. The CDR3 runs 16 residues. CDR1 and CDR2 from the germline V gene are SQVTM and ANQGSEA. CDR3 amino acids: CSVEAVRGPNSYEQYF. As DNA, the CDR3 is TGCAGCGTTGAAGCCGTGCGAGGGCCGAACTCCTACGAGCAGTACTTC.

The CDR3 region is CASSHGQGAGEQFF. Here the CDR3 DNA reads TGTGCCAGCAGCCACGGACAGGGGGCAGGTGAGCAGTTCTTC. The chain uses TRBV7-9 and TRBJ2-1; 11 nucleotides agree with TRBD1. The V and J ends lost 5 bases and 9 bases, in that order; junction bases with no gene match: 6. The CDR3 is 14 amino acids. Germline CDR1 and CDR2: SEHNR and FQNEAQ (reference sequence).

The table lists this clonotype with many counts. This rearrangement joins TRBV20-1 to TRBJ2-7; weak D call: TRBD1 (5 bases). CDR1 DFQATT and CDR2 SNEGSKA come from the germline V gene (reference sequence). Trimming pared 6 bases from V and 3 bases from J, leaving 18 bases between. The CDR3 runs 14 residues. CDR3 nucleotide sequence: TGCAGTGCGAACCAGGGAAGGTTCAACTACGAGCAGTACTTC. It encodes CSANQGRFNYEQYF.

This clonotype has more than one count but fewer than ten. The chain carries TRBV29-1 and TRBJ1-2; D perhaps matches TRBD1 (6 bases). Trimming took off 4 bases at V and 6 bases at J, with 18 bases between the two ends. Germline CDR1 reads SQVTM; CDR2 reads ANQGSEA. The CDR3 runs to 14 residues. CDR3 DNA sequence: TGCAGCGTTGGAGATGCAGGGGACATCAATGGCTACACCTTC. It codes for CSVGDAGDINGYTF.